Below, 28 T cell receptor beta chains from the same sample are listed, as sequenced in a study of cytomegalovirus exposure and HLA in healthy donors. PCR used 60 Vbeta primers and 13 Jbeta primers. Profiled with immunoSEQ multiplex PCR; TCRdb holds only in-frame clones, not every one. The profile shows about 91,000 clones, approximately 86% of them singletons. Specimen: PBMCs. These receptors were collected from a man aged 25-40 years in good health and CMV-seropositive.

The chain has TRBV28 and TRBJ2-7; D perhaps matches TRBD1 (5 bases). Between the trimmed V and J ends, which lost 4 bases and 2 bases, there was a span of 12 bases. Germline assignment: CDR1 MDHEN and CDR2 SYDVKM. The CDR3 loop spans 14 amino acids. In DNA, the CDR3 is TGTGCCAGCAGTTGGGGCAGGGTCGCCTACGAGCAGTACTTC. Residues: CASSWGRVAYEQYF.

J is TRBJ1-2 and V is TRBV19; unclear D gene. In germline, CDR1 is LNHDA, CDR2 SQIVND (reference sequence). The ends were cut back, 10 bases at V and 8 bases at J, with 23 bases in the middle. This CDR3 contains 14 residues. The chain's CDR3 is CATLRGGRSAGYTF. The CDR3 DNA follows: TGTGCCACTCTACGGGGAGGACGGTCTGCGGGCTACACCTTC.

The CDR3 DNA sequence: TGTGCCTGGAGTCCCGGGGTACCGAACACCATATATTTT. Its protein is CAWSPGVPNTIYF. This chain joins TRBV30 and TRBJ1-3; D not certain. Looked up from germline, CDR1 is GTSNPN and CDR2 is SVGIG (reference sequence). The ends were cut back, 2 bases at V and 7 bases at J, with 12 bases in the middle. The CDR3 extends over 13 amino acids.

V usage is TRBV4-1 and J usage is TRBJ2-1; 10 nucleotides agree with TRBD1. The CDR3 loop spans 14 amino acids. Germline CDR1 and CDR2: MGHRA and YSYEKL. Germline trimming cut 6 bases from V and 4 bases from J; bases unmatched to any gene: 3. This CDR3 is CASRGTGAYNEQFF. CDR3 bases: TGCGCCAGCAGGGGGACAGGGGCTTACAATGAGCAGTTCTTC.

The count of this clone is one. The chain has TRBV27 and TRBJ2-7; 9 nucleotides line up with TRBD2. Trimming took 5 bases from V and 6 from J; bases not matched to a gene: 11. CDR3 size: 15 residues. Per germline, CDR1 MNHEY and CDR2 SMNVEV (reference sequence). The CDR3 loop reads CASSPAGLAGSEQYF. The CDR3 bases are TGTGCCAGCAGTCCAGCGGGCCTAGCGGGAAGCGAGCAGTACTTC.

The J gene is TRBJ2-5, the V gene TRBV7-2; 8 nucleotides match TRBD1. This CDR3 has 14 residues. V lost 3 bases, J lost 2 bases, and 2 bases stayed unmatched. Germline CDR1 reads SGHTA; CDR2 reads FQGNSA. The CDR3 reads CASSFNRGQETQYF. DNA of the CDR3: TGTGCCAGCAGCTTCAACAGGGGGCAAGAGACCCAGTACTTC.

The genes are TRBV2 and TRBJ2-1; D is perhaps TRBD2 (5 bases). The germline V and J ends were trimmed by 4 bases and 3 bases, with 7 bases remaining between them. Germline CDR1 and CDR2: SNHLY and FYNNEI. The CDR3 has 13 residues. The CDR3 protein is CASSARGYNEQFF. The CDR3 coding sequence is TGTGCCAGCAGTGCCCGGGGCTACAATGAGCAGTTCTTC.

The chain employs TRBV5-4 and TRBJ1-1; the D gene is possibly TRBD1 (6 bases). Trimming pared 2 bases from V and 7 bases from J, leaving 15 bases between. The germline V gene encodes CDR1 SGHNT and CDR2 YYREEE (reference sequence). CDR3 length: 14 residues. The CDR3 region is CASSLGGGGGEAFF. For the CDR3, the DNA is TGTGCCAGCAGCTTAGGGGGGGGTGGCGGTGAAGCTTTCTTT.

Turning to this clone: The same CDR3 is also encoded by other DNA sequences in this sample. The chain recombines TRBV5-6 with TRBJ2-6; D is unclear. Germline V gene sequence: CDR1 SGHDT, CDR2 YYEEEE. This CDR3 contains 14 residues. Trimming cost V 3 bases and J 0 bases, with 4 bases left between them. The CDR3 protein is CASSSSSGANVLTF. The CDR3 DNA reads as TGTGCCAGCAGCTCATCCTCTGGGGCCAACGTCCTGACTTTC.

The rearrangement links TRBV5-1 to TRBJ2-5, with 15 bases that match TRBD2. The V and J ends lost 4 bases and 7 bases, in that order; junction bases with no gene match: 2. The CDR3 runs to 14 residues. CDR1 and CDR2 (germline): SGHRS, YFSETQ. CDR3 nucleotide sequence: TGCGCCAGCAGCCCGGGACTAGCGGGAGGGACCCAGTACTTC. This sequence encodes CASSPGLAGGTQYF.

This chain joins TRBV9 and TRBJ1-1; 7 nucleotides line up with TRBD1. CDR3 length equals 16 residues. J lost 0 bases, V lost 4 bases, and 9 bases had no gene match. Germline V CDR1 and CDR2: SGDLS, YYNGEE. The CDR3 is CASSLNSGGMNTEAFF. CDR3 nucleotide sequence: TGTGCCAGCAGCCTTAACTCAGGGGGGATGAACACTGAAGCTTTCTTT.

This clone was detected once. The chain couples TRBV2 to TRBJ2-3, with D maybe TRBD2 (6 bases). Deletions cut 0 bases from V and 4 bases from J, with 11 bases between. CDR1 SNHLY and CDR2 FYNNEI come from the germline V gene. The CDR3 spans 15 residues. CDR3 coding DNA: TGTGCCAGCAGTGAAGCGCTCGGGAGCGCAGATACGCAGTATTTT. Translated: CASSEALGSADTQYF.

This clone was observed once. The CDR3 region is CASSLAQRALNTQYF. The CDR3 coding sequence is TGTGCCAGCAGCTTGGCCCAGCGGGCGCTAAATACGCAGTATTTT. The chain combines TRBV13 with TRBJ2-3; possible D gene TRBD2, 6 bases. The CDR3 runs 15 residues. V was pared by 3 bases and J by 7 bases, with 17 bases between. The germline CDR1 and CDR2 sequences are PRHDT and FYEKMQ (reference sequence).

This chain links TRBV5-4 with TRBJ2-5; possible D gene TRBD2, 6 bases. With 1 base removed from V and 2 bases from J, the gap between germline ends came to 15 bases. The CDR3 consists of 16 residues. Germline lookup yields CDR1 SGHNT and CDR2 YYREEE (reference sequence). The CDR3 bases are TGTGCCAGCAGCTTGAGGCTAGCGAAAAAACAAGAGACCCAGTACTTC. Its protein product is CASSLRLAKKQETQYF.

This clone was recorded once. The rearrangement uses TRBV5-6 and TRBJ1-1; D gene unclear. V was cut by 2 bases and J by 0 bases, with 11 bases left in between. Germline values: CDR1 SGHDT, CDR2 YYEEEE. This CDR3 is built from 15 residues. CDR3 nucleotides: TGTGCCAGCAGCTTCGGGATACGGGTGAACACTGAAGCTTTCTTT. It codes for CASSFGIRVNTEAFF.

The chain couples TRBV2 to TRBJ1-5; 7 positions agree with TRBD1. The CDR3 spans 16 residues. CDR1 SNHLY and CDR2 FYNNEI come from the germline V gene. The V and J ends lost 3 bases and 5 bases, in that order; junction bases with no gene match: 10. CDR3 nucleotides: TGTGCCAGCAGTGAGGGGCCGGGACAGTCCCATCAGCCCCAGCATTTT. This encodes CASSEGPGQSHQPQHF.

V usage is TRBV28 and J usage is TRBJ2-1, with D possibly being TRBD2 (5 bases). The germline V gene encodes CDR1 MDHEN and CDR2 SYDVKM. Between the trimmed V and J ends, which lost 6 bases and 6 bases, there was a span of 21 bases. CDR3 length: 16 residues. This CDR3 is CASSPITSLRFNEQFF. Written as DNA, the CDR3 is TGTGCCAGCAGCCCTATCACTAGTTTGCGTTTCAATGAGCAGTTCTTC.

The chain uses TRBV9 and TRBJ2-5; 10 bases map to TRBD2. Germline CDR1 and CDR2: SGDLS and YYNGEE. Trimming took 3 bases from V and 2 from J; bases not matched to a gene: 7. This CDR3 comprises 16 residues. The CDR3 loop reads CASSALAGSGQETQYF. For the CDR3, the DNA is TGTGCCAGCAGCGCACTAGCGGGAAGTGGGCAAGAGACCCAGTACTTC. The whole variable domain, filled in from reference TRBV9 and TRBJ2-5, reads DSGVTQTPKHLITATGQRVTLRCSPRSGDLSVYWYQQSLDQGLQFLIQYYNGEERAKGNILERFSAQQFPDLHSELNLSSLELGDSALYFCASSALAGSGQETQYFGPGTRLLVL.

V and J are TRBV5-5 and TRBJ2-5, with 9 bases lining up with TRBD1. Germline V CDR1 and CDR2: SGHKS, YYEKEE (reference sequence). The CDR3 loop spans 15 amino acids. V dropped 5 bases and J dropped 5; count of bases not matched to a gene: 10. In nucleotides, the CDR3 is TGTGCCAGCAGACCCCGGGACAGGGAAGTGGAGACCCAGTACTTC. It specifies CASRPRDREVETQYF. Complete variable domain (other parts from reference TRBV5-5 and TRBJ2-5): DAGVTQSPTHLIKTRGQQVTLRCSPISGHKSVSWYQQVLGQGPQFIFQYYEKEERGRGNFPDRFSARQFPNYSSELNVNALLLGDSALYLCASRPRDREVETQYFGPGTRLLVL.

This clone appeared once. This sequence joins TRBV7-9 and TRBJ1-4; no clear D. V lost 1 base and J lost 8, with 14 bases in between. Germline V gene data show CDR1 as SEHNR and CDR2 as FQNEAQ (reference sequence). The CDR3 contains 15 residues. The CDR3 reads CASSLVRANYEKLFF. The CDR3 nucleotides read TGTGCCAGCAGCTTAGTGAGGGCTAATTACGAAAAACTGTTTTTT.

V gene TRBV10-3 combines with J gene TRBJ2-7; 12 nucleotides line up with TRBD2. Germline CDR1 is ENHRY and CDR2 is SYGVKD. V trimming: 4 bases; J trimming: 3 bases; junction bases outside the gene matches: 1. The CDR3 is 14 residues long. The DNA for the CDR3 is TGTGCCATCAGTGGACTAGCGGGAGACTACGAGCAGTACTTC. Its translation is CAISGLAGDYEQYF.

The chain links TRBV19 to TRBJ1-1, with unresolved D. CDR3 length: 14 residues. V was shortened by 5 bases and J by 4 bases, with 14 bases between the two germline ends. Germline V gene sequence: CDR1 LNHDA, CDR2 SQIVND (reference sequence). CDR3: CASSPHGGSTEAFF. CDR3 sequence (DNA): TGTGCCAGTAGTCCACATGGAGGGAGCACTGAAGCTTTCTTT.

The V and J genes are TRBV7-9 and TRBJ2-7; 7 bases fit TRBD1. Germline V gene sequence: CDR1 SEHNR, CDR2 FQNEAQ (reference sequence). This CDR3 has 15 amino acids. Losses at the gene ends were 5 bases for V and 2 bases for J; bases not matched to a gene: 9. The CDR3 sequence: CASSGRTGPTYEQYF. As DNA, the CDR3 is TGTGCCAGCAGCGGACGGACAGGCCCTACCTACGAGCAGTACTTC.

The chain uses TRBV28 and TRBJ2-3; TRBD2 agrees at 13 bases. The CDR3 spans 19 residues. The V gene end was trimmed by 3 bases and the J gene end by 0 bases; junction bases not matched to a gene: 9. Germline CDR1 MDHEN, CDR2 SYDVKM. CDR3 amino acids: CASSFIGTSGVSSTDTQYF. CDR3 nucleotide sequence: TGTGCCAGCAGTTTCATCGGGACTAGCGGGGTTTCTAGCACAGATACGCAGTATTTT.

J is TRBJ2-7 and V is TRBV5-4; 12 nucleotides match TRBD1. V shed 4 bases and J 4 bases; nucleotides not matched to a gene: 3. The CDR3 consists of 14 residues. In germline, CDR1 is SGHNT, CDR2 YYREEE (reference sequence). The CDR3 reads CASSRDRGPYEQYF. For the CDR3, the DNA is TGTGCCAGCAGCCGGGACAGGGGGCCTTACGAGCAGTACTTC.

This chain links TRBV7-9 with TRBJ2-7, with D perhaps TRBD2 (7 bases). The V end lost 2 bases, the J end lost 5 bases, and 22 bases lay between the germline ends. From germline, CDR1 is SEHNR and CDR2 FQNEAQ (reference sequence). The CDR3 totals 17 residues. The CDR3 nucleotides are TGTGCCAGCAGCTTATGGGGGCTAGCGGAAATTGAGAACGAGCAGTACTTC. Its translation: CASSLWGLAEIENEQYF.

This clone was seen a single time. The rearrangement links TRBV5-1 to TRBJ2-7, with 7 bases identical to TRBD1. With V trimmed by 0 bases and J by 3 bases, 3 bases remained unmatched. This CDR3 comprises 14 residues. The germline V gene has CDR1 SGHRS and CDR2 YFSETQ. The CDR3 coding sequence is TGCGCCAGCAGCTTGGGACAGGGTAGCTACGAGCAGTACTTC. Protein product: CASSLGQGSYEQYF.

The genes are TRBV9 and TRBJ2-1, with 15 bases fitting TRBD2. V lost 4 bases, J lost 9 bases, and 5 bases stayed unmatched. Germline loops: CDR1 SGDLS, CDR2 YYNGEE. There are 15 residues in the CDR3. The CDR3 DNA reads TGTGCCAGCAGCACCGGACTAGCGGGAGGGCCTGAGCAGTTCTTC. As protein: CASSTGLAGGPEQFF.